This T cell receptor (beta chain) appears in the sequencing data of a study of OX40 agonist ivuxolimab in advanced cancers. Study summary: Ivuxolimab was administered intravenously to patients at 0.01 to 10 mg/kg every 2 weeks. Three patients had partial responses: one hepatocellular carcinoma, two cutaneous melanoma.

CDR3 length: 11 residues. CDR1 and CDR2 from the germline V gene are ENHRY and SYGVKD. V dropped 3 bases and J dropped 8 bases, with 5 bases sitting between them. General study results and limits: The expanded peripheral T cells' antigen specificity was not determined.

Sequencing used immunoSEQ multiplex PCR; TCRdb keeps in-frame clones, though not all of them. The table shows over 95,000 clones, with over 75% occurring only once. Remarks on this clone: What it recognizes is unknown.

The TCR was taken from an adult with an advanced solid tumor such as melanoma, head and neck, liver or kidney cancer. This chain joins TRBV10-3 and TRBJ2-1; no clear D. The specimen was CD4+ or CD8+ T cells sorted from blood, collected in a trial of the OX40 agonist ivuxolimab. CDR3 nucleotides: TGTGCCATCAGTGATCGGGATGAGCAGTTCTTC. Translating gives CAISDRDEQFF.